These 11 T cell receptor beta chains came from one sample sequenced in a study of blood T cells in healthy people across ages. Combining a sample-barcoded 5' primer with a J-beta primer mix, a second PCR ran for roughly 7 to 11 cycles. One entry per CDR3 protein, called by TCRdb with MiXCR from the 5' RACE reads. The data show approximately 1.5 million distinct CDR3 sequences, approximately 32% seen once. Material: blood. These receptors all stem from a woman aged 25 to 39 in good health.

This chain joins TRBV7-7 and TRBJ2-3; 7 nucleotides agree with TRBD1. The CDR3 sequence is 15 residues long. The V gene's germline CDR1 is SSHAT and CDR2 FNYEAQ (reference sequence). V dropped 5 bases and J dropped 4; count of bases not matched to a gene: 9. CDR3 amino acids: CASSPGTEFADTQYF. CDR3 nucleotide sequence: TGTGCCAGCAGCCCCGGGACAGAGTTTGCAGATACGCAGTATTTT.

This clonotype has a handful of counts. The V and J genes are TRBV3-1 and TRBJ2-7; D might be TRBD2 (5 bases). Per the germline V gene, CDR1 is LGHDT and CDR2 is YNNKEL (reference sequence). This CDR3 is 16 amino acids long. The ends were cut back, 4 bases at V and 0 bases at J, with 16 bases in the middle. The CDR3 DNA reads TGTGCCAGCAGCCTCGTTTCGACTAAGAACTCCTACGAGCAGTACTTC. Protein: CASSLVSTKNSYEQYF.

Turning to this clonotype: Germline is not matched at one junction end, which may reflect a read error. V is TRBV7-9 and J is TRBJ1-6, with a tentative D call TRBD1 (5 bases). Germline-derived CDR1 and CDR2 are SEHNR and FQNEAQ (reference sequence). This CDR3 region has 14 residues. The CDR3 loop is CASSLVGLNSPLHF. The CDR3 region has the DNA TGTGCCAGCAGCTTAGTGGGACTTAATTCACCTCTCCACTTT.

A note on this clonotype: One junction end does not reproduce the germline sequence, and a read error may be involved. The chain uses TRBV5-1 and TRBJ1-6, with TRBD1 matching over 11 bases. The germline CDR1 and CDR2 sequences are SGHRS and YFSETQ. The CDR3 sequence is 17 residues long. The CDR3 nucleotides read TGTGCCAGCAGCTTAGTTTGGACAGGGGGCCCTAATTCACCCCTCCACTTT. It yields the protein CASSLVWTGGPNSPLHF.

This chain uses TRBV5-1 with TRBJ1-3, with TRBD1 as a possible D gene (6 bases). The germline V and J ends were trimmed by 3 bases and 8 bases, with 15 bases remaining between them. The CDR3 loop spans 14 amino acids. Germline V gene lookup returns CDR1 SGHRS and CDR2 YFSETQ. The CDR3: CASSSGTPTDTIYF. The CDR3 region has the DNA TGCGCCAGCAGCTCCGGGACACCGACGGACACCATATATTTT.

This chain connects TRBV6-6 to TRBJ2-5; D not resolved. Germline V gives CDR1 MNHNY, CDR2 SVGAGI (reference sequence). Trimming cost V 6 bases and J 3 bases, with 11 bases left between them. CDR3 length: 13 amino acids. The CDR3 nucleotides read TGTGCCAGCAGCCGCGATGGGGAAGAGACCCAGTACTTC. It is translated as CASSRDGEETQYF.

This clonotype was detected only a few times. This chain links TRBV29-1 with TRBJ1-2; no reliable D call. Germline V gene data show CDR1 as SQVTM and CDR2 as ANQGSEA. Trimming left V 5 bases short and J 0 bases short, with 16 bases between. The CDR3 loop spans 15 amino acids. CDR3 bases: TGCAGCGTTTCACCCGGCCCGGCTCCTAACTATGGCTACACCTTC. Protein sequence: CSVSPGPAPNYGYTF.

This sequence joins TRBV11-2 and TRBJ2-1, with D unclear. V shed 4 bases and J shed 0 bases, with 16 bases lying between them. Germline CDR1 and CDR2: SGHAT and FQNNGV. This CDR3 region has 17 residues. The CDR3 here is CASSSEWSGSSYNEQFF. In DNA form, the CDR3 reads TGTGCCAGCAGCTCGGAGTGGTCGGGCAGCTCCTACAATGAGCAGTTCTTC.

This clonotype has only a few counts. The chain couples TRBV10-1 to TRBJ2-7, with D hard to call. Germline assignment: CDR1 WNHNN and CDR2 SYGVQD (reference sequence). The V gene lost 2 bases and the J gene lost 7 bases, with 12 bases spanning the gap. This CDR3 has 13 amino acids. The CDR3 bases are TGCGCCAGCAGTGAGCTCAGTTCAGGAGAGCAGTACTTC. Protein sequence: CASSELSSGEQYF.

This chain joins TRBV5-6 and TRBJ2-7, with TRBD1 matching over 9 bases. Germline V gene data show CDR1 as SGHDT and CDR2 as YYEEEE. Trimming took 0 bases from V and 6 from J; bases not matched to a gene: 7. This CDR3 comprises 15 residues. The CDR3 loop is CASSLAGQGSGEQYF. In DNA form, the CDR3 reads TGTGCCAGCAGCTTGGCAGGACAGGGGTCAGGCGAGCAGTACTTC.

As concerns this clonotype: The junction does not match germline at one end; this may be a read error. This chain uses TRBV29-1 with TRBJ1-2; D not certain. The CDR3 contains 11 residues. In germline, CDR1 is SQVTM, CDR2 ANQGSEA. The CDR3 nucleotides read TGCGGCGTTGACGCAGAGGTTGGCTACACCTTC. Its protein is CGVDAEVGYTF.